What follows are 31 T cell receptor beta chains derived from one specimen sequenced in a study of T cell responses to AZD1222 COVID-19 vaccine. Generated by immunoSEQ multiplex PCR, the TCRdb table keeps only in-frame clones and is missing some. The sample contains under 95,000 clones, around 85% of which appear only once. The sequencing here drew on peripheral blood, taken 28 days after the second AZD1222 dose. The receptors were gathered from an adult who received the AZD1222 COVID-19 vaccine.

The chain couples TRBV2 to TRBJ2-2; D assignment may be TRBD1 or TRBD2 (5 bases each). From germline, CDR1 is SNHLY and CDR2 FYNNEI. The CDR3 length is 12 residues. The V end lost 6 bases, the J end lost 6 bases, and 8 bases lay between the germline ends. The DNA for the CDR3 is TGTGCCAGCAGAGTGGGACCCGGGGAGCTGTTTTTT. As protein: CASRVGPGELFF.

The chain couples TRBV6-6 to TRBJ2-7, with 7 bases matching TRBD1. The CDR3 covers 15 residues. The ends lost 2 bases at V and 5 bases at J; junction bases unmatched: 9. The germline gives CDR1 MNHNY, CDR2 SVGAGI (reference sequence). The CDR3 DNA is TGTGCCAGCAGTTACCCGACAGGGAACCTCCACGAGCAGTACTTC. Protein sequence: CASSYPTGNLHEQYF.

A single count supports this clone. V usage is TRBV19 and J usage is TRBJ1-5; 10 bases are shared with TRBD1. Looked up from germline, CDR1 is LNHDA and CDR2 is SQIVND (reference sequence). Trimming took 3 bases from V and 1 from J; bases not matched to a gene: 6. CDR3 length: 17 residues. CDR3 in DNA: TGTGCCAGTAGTATTCTACGGACAGGGGGAAGCAATCAGCCCCAGCATTTT. Its protein is CASSILRTGGSNQPQHF.

The chain uses TRBV5-6 and TRBJ1-1; D unresolved. The CDR3 spans 13 residues. Trimming removed 0 bases from V and 6 bases from J, with 9 bases in between. From germline, CDR1 is SGHDT and CDR2 YYEEEE. CDR3 residues: CASSLADGSEAFF. For the CDR3, the DNA is TGTGCCAGCAGCTTGGCCGATGGGTCTGAAGCTTTCTTT.

CDR3 sequence: CASSPPYPGKSNQPQHF. CDR3 coding DNA: TGTGCCAGCAGTCCCCCTTACCCCGGGAAATCCAATCAGCCCCAGCATTTT. The chain carries TRBV28 and TRBJ1-5; the D is unclear. The CDR3 loop spans 17 amino acids. V was shortened by 5 bases and J by 3 bases, with 20 bases between the two germline ends. The germline V gene encodes CDR1 MDHEN and CDR2 SYDVKM.

V and J are TRBV7-9 and TRBJ2-5; TRBD1 or TRBD2 may be the D gene (6 bases each). V gave up 5 bases and J gave up 4 bases, with 11 bases separating them. Germline CDR1 reads SEHNR; CDR2 reads FQNEAQ (reference sequence). This CDR3 is 13 amino acids long. CDR3 residues: CASSHGGIETQYF. The CDR3 DNA follows: TGTGCCAGCAGCCACGGGGGCATAGAGACCCAGTACTTC.

This clone appeared a few times. The sample holds other DNA sequences that translate to the same CDR3. This chain links TRBV7-8 with TRBJ2-7, with a possible D match to TRBD1 (6 bases). Germline CDR1 SGHVS, CDR2 FQNEAQ. V dropped 2 bases and J dropped 4 bases, with 9 bases sitting between them. The CDR3 covers 13 residues. DNA for the CDR3: TGTGCCAGCAGCTTATCAAGGGGGTACGAGCAGTACTTC. Amino acids: CASSLSRGYEQYF.

The table lists this clone with a count of one. This chain uses TRBV3-1 (or the pseudogene TRBV3-2) with TRBJ2-1; TRBD1 agrees at 7 bases. Germline CDR1 and CDR2: LGHDT and YNNKEL (reference sequence). The junction had 6 bases not matched to a gene; V was cut back by 4 bases and J by 0 bases. The CDR3 consists of 16 residues. The CDR3 sequence: CASSRRDSRSYNEQFF. The CDR3 DNA reads TGTGCCAGCAGCCGCCGGGACAGTCGCTCCTACAATGAGCAGTTCTTC.

The chain employs TRBV4-1 and TRBJ1-6; D is unclear. The CDR3 covers 13 residues. V lost 0 bases and J 13 bases, leaving 10 bases between the germline ends. Germline V lookup: CDR1 MGHRA, CDR2 YSYEKL. The CDR3 DNA is TGCGCCAGCAGCCAAGATATTGCCGCGCCCCTCCACTTT. Translating it yields CASSQDIAAPLHF.

The V and J genes are TRBV2 and TRBJ1-1, with 10 bases aligning to TRBD1. This CDR3 spans 12 amino acids. Germline lookup yields CDR1 SNHLY and CDR2 FYNNEI. The trim removed 9 bases at V and 3 bases at J, leaving 1 base unmatched. The chain's CDR3 is CARDRGYTEAFF. As DNA, the CDR3 is TGTGCCAGGGACAGGGGGTACACTGAAGCTTTCTTT.

This clone was counted a few times. This chain connects TRBV2 to TRBJ1-2; no definite D call. With 5 bases removed from V and 5 bases from J, the gap between germline ends came to 12 bases. From germline, CDR1 is SNHLY and CDR2 FYNNEI. The length of the CDR3 is 13 residues. CDR3 in DNA: TGTGCCAGCAGTCTTGACACGCAATATGGCTACACCTTC. It codes for CASSLDTQYGYTF.

The chain joins TRBV19 to TRBJ2-1; TRBD1 matches 9 bases. With V trimmed by 2 bases and J by 3 bases, 5 bases remained unmatched. The CDR3 is 16 amino acids. Germline CDR1 LNHDA, CDR2 SQIVND (reference sequence). CDR3 region: CASSINRDRDYNEQFF. CDR3 in DNA: TGTGCCAGTAGTATAAATCGGGACAGGGACTACAATGAGCAGTTCTTC. Filled out from reference TRBV19 and TRBJ2-1, the complete variable domain reads DGGITQSPKYLFRKEGQNVTLSCEQNLNHDAMYWYRQDPGQGLRLIYYSQIVNDFQKGDIAEGYSVSREKKESFPLTVTSAQKNPTAFYLCASSINRDRDYNEQFFGPGTRLTVL.

This clone was counted once. The rearrangement uses TRBV30 and TRBJ1-6; 8 bases are shared with TRBD1. The CDR3 totals 19 residues. Trimming removed 4 bases from V and 1 base from J; junction bases left unmatched: 15. CDR1 is GTSNPN and CDR2 is SVGIG in the germline V gene (reference sequence). Written as DNA, the CDR3 is TGTGCCTGGAAACCCCCGGCAGGGGGCGTAATGTCCTATAATTCACCCCTCCACTTT. Translation: CAWKPPAGGVMSYNSPLHF.

The chain combines TRBV6-6 with TRBJ1-2; possible D gene TRBD1, 6 bases. The CDR3 length is 12 residues. Germline V CDR1 and CDR2: MNHNY, SVGAGI (reference sequence). The V gene lost 4 bases and the J gene lost 8 bases, with 11 bases spanning the gap. As DNA, the CDR3 is TGTGCCAGCAGTTTCCCAGGGGAAGGCTACACCTTC. This gives the protein CASSFPGEGYTF.

The genes are TRBV27 and TRBJ2-2, with D possibly TRBD1 on 7 matching bases. Trimming pared 6 bases from V and 4 bases from J, leaving 12 bases between. CDR1 and CDR2 (germline): MNHEY, SMNVEV (reference sequence). The CDR3 length is 14 residues. The CDR3 DNA reads TGTGCCAGCAGCCTCAGGGGGGCCACCGGGGAGCTGTTTTTT. This translates into CASSLRGATGELFF.

The chain links TRBV28 to TRBJ1-2; D unclear. The CDR3 is 15 residues long. Germline assignment: CDR1 MDHEN and CDR2 SYDVKM. Trimming stripped 6 bases from V and 4 bases from J, with 18 bases between. CDR3 residues: CASSGTGLGVYGYTF. CDR3 nucleotide sequence: TGTGCCAGCAGCGGTACGGGTTTGGGCGTCTATGGCTACACCTTC.

This sequence joins TRBV20-1 and TRBJ1-2; D perhaps matches TRBD1 (6 bases). V was clipped by 7 bases and J by 7 bases, with 13 bases between them. The CDR3 contains 11 residues. CDR1 is DFQATT and CDR2 is SNEGSKA in the germline V gene (reference sequence). CDR3 DNA: TGCAGTGTCCTGGGGGGGGCTGGCTACACCTTC. Protein sequence: CSVLGGAGYTF.

This clone was seen a single time. This rearrangement joins TRBV28 to TRBJ1-2; TRBD1 agrees at 7 bases. Losses at the gene ends were 6 bases for V and 9 bases for J; bases not matched to a gene: 13. CDR3 size: 14 residues. Germline CDR1 MDHEN, CDR2 SYDVKM. For the CDR3, the DNA is TGTGCCAGCAGCCCCCCTCGACAGGGTAGGCGCTACACCTTC. This gives the protein CASSPPRQGRRYTF.

The chain joins TRBV6-5 to TRBJ1-4; 10 nucleotides line up with TRBD1. CDR1 and CDR2 (germline): MNHEY, SVGAGI. The V segment lost 6 bases and the J segment 6 bases; nucleotides outside the gene matches: 4. CDR3 length: 14 amino acids. DNA for the CDR3: TGTGCCAGCAGCACGACAGGGGGCGATGAAAAACTGTTTTTT. Residues: CASSTTGGDEKLFF.

The chain recombines TRBV5-1 with TRBJ1-1; D possibly corresponds to TRBD1 (5 bases). The CDR3 extends over 14 amino acids. With 3 bases removed from V and 3 bases from J, the gap between germline ends came to 12 bases. Germline lookup yields CDR1 SGHRS and CDR2 YFSETQ. CDR3 protein: CASSWRTGDTEAFF. DNA for the CDR3: TGCGCCAGCAGCTGGCGGACGGGGGACACTGAAGCTTTCTTT.

The genes are TRBV6-5 and TRBJ1-3; D call uncertain. The germline CDR1 and CDR2 sequences are MNHEY and SVGAGI. V gave up 2 bases and J gave up 4 bases, with 6 bases separating them. The length of the CDR3 is 13 residues. The CDR3 loop is CASSYIGGNTIYF. The CDR3 DNA reads as TGTGCCAGCAGTTACATCGGGGGAAACACCATATATTTT.

This chain joins TRBV18 and TRBJ1-2; maybe TRBD1 (6 bases). In germline, CDR1 is KGHSH, CDR2 LQKENI. The length of the CDR3 is 13 residues. V was clipped by 2 bases and J by 2 bases, with 6 bases between them. CDR3 sequence (DNA): TGTGCCAGCTCACCAACAGGGAACTATGGCTACACCTTC. This sequence encodes CASSPTGNYGYTF.

The chain uses TRBV25-1 and TRBJ2-7; 13 bases line up with TRBD2. The ends lost 3 bases at V and 4 bases at J; junction bases unmatched: 6. This CDR3 contains 16 residues. Germline V gene sequence: CDR1 MGHDK, CDR2 SYGVNS. Written as DNA, the CDR3 is TGTGCCAGCAGTGATCCCAGACTAGCGGGGGGTTACGAGCAGTACTTC. It codes for CASSDPRLAGGYEQYF.

This sequence joins TRBV7-8 and TRBJ1-5; D is perhaps TRBD1 (6 bases). The germline CDR1 and CDR2 sequences are SGHVS and FQNEAQ. V was clipped by 3 bases and J by 5 bases, with 14 bases between them. The CDR3 contains 15 residues. CDR3 in amino acids: CASSFWGAVDQPQHF. CDR3 in DNA: TGTGCCAGCAGCTTTTGGGGGGCCGTGGATCAGCCCCAGCATTTT. The entire variable domain, with the rest obtained from reference TRBV7-8 and TRBJ1-5, is as follows: GAGVSQSPRYKVAKRGQDVALRCDPISGHVSLFWYQQALGQGPEFLTYFQNEAQLDKSGLPSDRFFAERPEGSVSTLKIQRTQQEDSAVYLCASSFWGAVDQPQHFGDGTRLSIL.

This clone was seen a few times. The rearrangement joins TRBV7-9 to TRBJ1-4; 7 positions agree with TRBD1. The CDR3 loop spans 16 amino acids. V trimming: 5 bases; J trimming: 5 bases; junction bases outside the gene matches: 11. Germline assignment: CDR1 SEHNR and CDR2 FQNEAQ (reference sequence). CDR3: CASSPDRHLANEKLFF. CDR3 nucleotides: TGTGCCAGCAGCCCGGACAGGCACCTAGCGAATGAAAAACTGTTTTTT. Full variable domain (missing parts from reference TRBV7-9 and TRBJ1-4): DTGVSQNPRHKITKRGQNVTFRCDPISEHNRLYWYRQTLGQGPEFLTYFQNEAQLEKSRLLSDRFSAERPKGSFSTLEIQRTEQGDSAMYLCASSPDRHLANEKLFFGSGTQLSVL.

The V and J genes are TRBV24-1 and TRBJ2-7; 7 nucleotides agree with TRBD1. Losses at the gene ends were 8 bases for V and 3 bases for J; bases not matched to a gene: 18. The CDR3 runs 17 residues. CDR1 is KGHDR and CDR2 is SFDVKD in the germline V gene. CDR3 sequence: CATKHNNRGYRDYEQYF. CDR3 bases: TGTGCCACCAAGCATAACAACAGGGGATATCGCGACTACGAGCAGTACTTC.

The chain couples TRBV5-1 to TRBJ2-7; D ambiguous. The V end was cut by 5 bases, the J end by 1 base, with 4 bases between. CDR1 SGHRS and CDR2 YFSETQ come from the germline V gene. The CDR3 consists of 11 residues. The chain's CDR3 is CASRSSYEQYF. The CDR3 nucleotides are TGCGCCAGCAGATCGTCCTACGAGCAGTACTTC.

This chain uses TRBV7-8 with TRBJ1-2; TRBD1 is a possible D gene (5 bases). Trimming removed 5 bases from V and 4 bases from J, with 23 bases in between. Germline V gives CDR1 SGHVS, CDR2 FQNEAQ. The CDR3 is made up of 17 amino acids. CDR3 DNA: TGTGCCAGCAGCCCAGGATTTGGGGGGGTGTCGAGCTATGGCTACACCTTC. Amino acid sequence: CASSPGFGGVSSYGYTF.

CDR3 DNA sequence: TGTGCCAGCAGACGACATTACGGGGGTAAGGGCTACACCTTC. Its translation is CASRRHYGGKGYTF. V is TRBV21-1 and J is TRBJ1-2. TRBV21-1 constitutes a pseudogene. The CDR3 loop spans 14 amino acids.

This chain connects TRBV2 to TRBJ2-5, with D uncertain. The V gene's germline CDR1 is SNHLY and CDR2 FYNNEI. This CDR3 has 15 amino acids. V dropped 7 bases and J dropped 1 base, with 16 bases sitting between them. CDR3 DNA sequence: TGTGCCAGCACAAGGGCTAGTCAAATCCAAGAGACCCAGTACTTC. Translating it yields CASTRASQIQETQYF. The whole variable domain, filled in from reference TRBV2 and TRBJ2-5, reads EPEVTQTPSHQVTQMGQEVILRCVPISNHLYFYWYRQILGQKVEFLVSFYNNEISEKSEIFDDQFSVERPDGSNFTLKIRSTKLEDSAMYFCASTRASQIQETQYFGPGTRLLVL.

The table lists this clone with a few counts. The chain couples TRBV3-1 (or the pseudogene TRBV3-2) to TRBJ1-1; no definite D call. CDR1 and CDR2 from the germline V gene are LGHDT and YNNKEL (reference sequence). The CDR3 is made up of 16 amino acids. V was shortened by 4 bases and J by 2 bases, with 17 bases between the two germline ends. CDR3 amino acids: CASSLALGYTNTEAFF. CDR3 in DNA: TGTGCCAGCAGCCTCGCTCTGGGATATACAAACACTGAAGCTTTCTTT.